This TCR beta chain was profiled in a study of a mutant IDH1 vaccine in newly diagnosed glioma. The wider study: Patients underwent eight vaccinations, which took place in weeks 1, 3, 5, 7, 11, 15, 19 and 23.

Sequenced by immunoSEQ multiplex PCR; TCRdb stores in-frame clones only, minus some. The table lists 75,000 to 85,000 clones, roughly 91% of them singletons, with roughly 0.6% in the top ten. With regard to this clone: Its antigen is unknown.

As to time point: week 5, during vaccination. The content of each vaccine dose was 300 ug of mutant IDH1 20-mer peptide, and topical imiquimod accompanied it. Donors' newly diagnosed IDH1-mutant WHO grade 3 or 4 astrocytomas lacked nuclear ATRX. The receptor was isolated from a woman in her forties or fifties with glioma. The sample consisted of PBMCs, taken from a glioma patient whose treatment included an IDH1 peptide vaccine.

The CDR3, as DNA: TGCGCCAGCAGTAGGAGCGGGAGGGCTGCAGATACGCAGTATTTT. This gives the protein CASSRSGRAADTQYF. This chain uses TRBV5-1 with TRBJ2-3; TRBD2 agrees at 10 bases. Germline V gives CDR1 SGHRS, CDR2 YFSETQ. CDR3 length: 15 residues. V shed 5 bases and J 4 bases; nucleotides not matched to a gene: 7.